Below, one T cell receptor beta chain is given with its context. The antigen is undetermined. This record belongs to a study of cytomegalovirus exposure and HLA in healthy donors. Whole-study context: Later, an analysis reported that the approximately 120 validation repertoires had used the same platform as the approximately 600 first-cohort repertoires. Broader study findings: As confirmed in vitro, a few CMV-associated chains were specific for CMV antigens. Cytomegalovirus association was assigned to about 150 TCR beta chains.

Data came from immunoSEQ multiplex PCR; TCRdb stores just in-frame clones and leaves some out. The repertoire includes over 150,000 clones, about 88% of them detected once, and about 2.3% sits in the top ten. The CDR3 sequence is 17 residues long. Per germline, CDR1 LNHDA and CDR2 SQIVND (reference sequence). V lost 6 bases, J lost 2 bases, and 14 bases stayed unmatched. This receptor was identified in a woman aged 18-29 years in good health and CMV-seronegative. The sample consisted of PBMCs. The rearrangement links TRBV19 to TRBJ1-2; 8 bases are shared with TRBD1. CDR3 region: CASSISSTGEPNYGYTF. The CDR3 DNA reads as TGTGCCAGTAGCATATCCTCGACAGGGGAGCCAAACTATGGCTACACCTTC.